The 24 T cell receptor beta chains presented below share a single source sample, sequenced in a study of T cell responses to AZD1222 COVID-19 vaccine (dated by TCRdb to the early 2020s). The time point tag for this specimen amounts to: baseline before first vaccination. The receptor library was made with the immunoSEQ multiplex PCR assay. Drawn from immuneACCESS, this table holds only the in-frame rearrangements with V and J called that TCRdb kept. Clones are partly lost; checked studies trace under half to an unresolved V gene and leave the rest unexplained. In all, the sample holds more than 110,000 clones, and approximately 83% of those were seen once. The ten top clones hold around 8.6% of the sample. The source was peripheral blood, collected on day 0 of AZD1222 vaccination. The receptors stem from an adult in good health.

The J gene is TRBJ2-7, the V gene TRBV5-1, with TRBD2 identical over 11 bases. Germline-derived CDR1 and CDR2 are SGHRS and YFSETQ. The CDR3 loop spans 15 amino acids. The J segment lost 3 bases and the V segment lost 5 bases, leaving 7 bases of the junction unmatched. CDR3 amino acids: CASRVAGGVFYEQYF. The CDR3 coding sequence is TGCGCCAGCAGAGTAGCGGGAGGGGTGTTCTACGAGCAGTACTTC.

The V call is TRBV6-5, the J call TRBJ1-1, with D hard to call. Per the germline V gene, CDR1 is MNHEY and CDR2 is SVGAGI. Deletions cut 8 bases from V and 0 bases from J, with 13 bases between. This CDR3 is 14 amino acids long. CDR3 bases: TGTGCCAGCCGGGGAAACGGGATGAACACTGAAGCTTTCTTT. Its protein is CASRGNGMNTEAFF.

The chain employs TRBV29-1 and TRBJ2-2; 13 nucleotides align to TRBD2. This CDR3 has 16 amino acids. Germline lookup yields CDR1 SQVTM and CDR2 ANQGSEA. V lost 7 bases, J lost 0 bases, and 5 bases stayed unmatched. CDR3 coding DNA: TGCAGCGCCGGGACTAGCGGGGACCCGAACACCGGGGAGCTGTTTTTT. As protein: CSAGTSGDPNTGELFF.

The chain recombines TRBV10-2 with TRBJ1-3; no clear D gene. Germline V gives CDR1 WSHSY, CDR2 SAAADI. V lost 6 bases, J lost 3 bases, and 6 bases lay in between. The CDR3 loop spans 12 amino acids. In nucleotides, the CDR3 is TGCGCCAGCAGGGATTATGGAAACACCATATATTTT. It yields the protein CASRDYGNTIYF.

The sample holds one count of this clone. This chain links TRBV7-8 with TRBJ2-7; 7 bases agree with TRBD2. Germline V gene sequence: CDR1 SGHVS, CDR2 FQNEAQ. Trimming took 5 bases from V and 3 from J; bases not matched to a gene: 7. The CDR3 covers 14 residues. The CDR3, as DNA: TGTGCCAGCAGCCCCAGGGCGGGAGTCTACGAGCAGTACTTC. Residues: CASSPRAGVYEQYF. The full variable domain, rest sourced from reference TRBV7-8 and TRBJ2-7, is GAGVSQSPRYKVAKRGQDVALRCDPISGHVSLFWYQQALGQGPEFLTYFQNEAQLDKSGLPSDRFFAERPEGSVSTLKIQRTQQEDSAVYLCASSPRAGVYEQYFGPGTRLTVT.

This rearrangement joins TRBV18 to TRBJ2-7; D uncertain. CDR1 KGHSH and CDR2 LQKENI come from the germline V gene. V dropped 6 bases and J dropped 0 bases, with 3 bases sitting between them. The CDR3 is 11 amino acids. The CDR3 loop reads CASSSSYEQYF. Written as DNA, the CDR3 is TGTGCCAGCTCGTCCTCCTACGAGCAGTACTTC.

The chain is built from TRBV10-3 and TRBJ1-4; D is uncertain. V lost 6 bases and J lost 7, with 18 bases in between. The germline V gene encodes CDR1 ENHRY and CDR2 SYGVKD. There are 15 residues in the CDR3. The CDR3 nucleotides read TGTGCCATCAGCCAAGGACCGTCCCAACCTGAAAAACTGTTTTTT. Amino acid sequence: CAISQGPSQPEKLFF.

The chain has TRBV7-2 and TRBJ1-3, with D uncertain. This CDR3 region has 12 residues. Germline CDR1 reads SGHTA; CDR2 reads FQGNSA. The germline V and J ends were trimmed by 5 bases and 4 bases, with 6 bases remaining between them. The CDR3 sequence is CASSPSGNTIYF. The DNA for the CDR3 is TGTGCCAGCAGCCCCTCGGGAAACACCATATATTTT.

The rearrangement joins TRBV13 to TRBJ2-2, with 7 nucleotides matching TRBD1. The length of the CDR3 is 17 residues. J lost 2 bases, V lost 11 bases, and 17 bases had no gene match. Per the germline V gene, CDR1 is PRHDT and CDR2 is FYEKMQ (reference sequence). In DNA, the CDR3 is TGTGCCTCCTACTACGTCGGGCAGGGGGAAAACACCGGGGAGCTGTTTTTT. Its translation is CASYYVGQGENTGELFF.

The chain links TRBV2 to TRBJ2-1, with unresolved D. The CDR3 covers 11 residues. With 7 bases removed from V and 12 bases from J, the gap between germline ends came to 13 bases. Germline V gene data show CDR1 as SNHLY and CDR2 as FYNNEI. CDR3 sequence: CASTSGSGQFF. CDR3 sequence (DNA): TGTGCCAGCACTTCGGGCTCGGGGCAGTTCTTC.

The CDR3 DNA sequence: TGCGCCAGCAGCCCCGGGACAGGGGGCGAGACTAATGAAAAACTGTTTTTT. Residues: CASSPGTGGETNEKLFF. The chain couples TRBV5-1 to TRBJ1-4, with 12 nucleotides matching TRBD1. This CDR3 has 17 residues. V was clipped by 4 bases and J by 2 bases; unmatched bases: 6. The germline V gene has CDR1 SGHRS and CDR2 YFSETQ.

The V and J genes are TRBV28 and TRBJ1-2; no firm D call. CDR1 and CDR2 from the germline V gene are MDHEN and SYDVKM. The CDR3 spans 14 residues. V lost 6 bases to trimming and J lost 4 bases, with 15 bases between them. The CDR3 region has the DNA TGTGCCAGCAGCTCCCGGGGAGCCGGCTATGGCTACACCTTC. It specifies CASSSRGAGYGYTF.

The V and J genes are TRBV28 and TRBJ2-3; 7 bases align to TRBD2. V trimming: 2 bases; J trimming: 4 bases; junction bases outside the gene matches: 0. CDR1 and CDR2 (germline): MDHEN, SYDVKM. CDR3 length: 13 residues. The DNA of the CDR3 is TGTGCCAGCAGTTTAGGGGGGGCAGATACGCAGTATTTT. This codes for CASSLGGADTQYF.

This clone showed up just once. The chain links TRBV3-1 (or the pseudogene TRBV3-2) to TRBJ1-5; no firm D call. V was cut by 3 bases and J by 6 bases, with 9 bases left in between. CDR3 size: 13 residues. CDR1 is LGHDT and CDR2 is YNNKEL in the germline V gene (reference sequence). The CDR3 nucleotides are TGTGCCAGCAGCCAGACTCGCAGTCAGCCCCAGCATTTT. Translating it yields CASSQTRSQPQHF.

This clone showed up just once. This chain uses TRBV30 with TRBJ2-5; TRBD1 or TRBD2 may be the D gene (5 bases each). The germline V and J ends were trimmed by 4 bases and 5 bases, with 17 bases remaining between them. CDR3 length: 14 amino acids. The germline gives CDR1 GTSNPN, CDR2 SVGIG (reference sequence). The CDR3 reads CAWTTRAGMETQYF. The CDR3 bases are TGTGCCTGGACAACGCGGGCAGGGATGGAGACCCAGTACTTC.

The chain is built from TRBV6-2 or TRBV6-3 and TRBJ1-2; 8 bases line up with TRBD1. Germline V CDR1 and CDR2: MNHEY, SVGEGT. The CDR3 contains 14 residues. V lost 5 bases to trimming and J lost 3 bases; unmatched junction nucleotides: 5. This CDR3 reads CASSLQGAYYGYTF. CDR3 DNA: TGTGCCAGCAGTCTCCAGGGGGCTTACTATGGCTACACCTTC.

The gene calls are TRBV18 and TRBJ1-1, with TRBD1 matching 10 bases. CDR1 is KGHSH and CDR2 is LQKENI in the germline V gene. The CDR3 totals 15 residues. The junction had 6 bases not matched to a gene; V was cut back by 6 bases and J by 2 bases. The CDR3 spells CASSFDRGLNTEAFF. CDR3 nucleotides: TGTGCCAGCTCCTTTGACAGGGGGCTCAACACTGAAGCTTTCTTT.

CDR3 in amino acids: CASRGQAINYGYTF. CDR3 coding DNA: TGTGCCAGCCGGGGACAGGCGATTAACTATGGCTACACCTTC. V usage is TRBV2 and J usage is TRBJ1-2; 8 bases line up with TRBD1. There are 14 residues in the CDR3. From germline, CDR1 is SNHLY and CDR2 FYNNEI. The V segment lost 8 bases and the J segment 1 base; nucleotides outside the gene matches: 6.

The V call is TRBV19, the J call TRBJ1-6; TRBD1 matches at 8 bases. Trimming took 1 base from V and 10 from J; bases not matched to a gene: 3. Germline V gene lookup returns CDR1 LNHDA and CDR2 SQIVND (reference sequence). This CDR3 comprises 14 residues. The CDR3 bases are TGTGCCAGTAGTATAGTGACAGGGGAGTCACCCCTCCACTTT. It translates to CASSIVTGESPLHF.

V usage is TRBV30 and J usage is TRBJ2-7; 11 nucleotides line up with TRBD2. The CDR3 length is 13 residues. V trimming: 3 bases; J trimming: 4 bases; junction bases outside the gene matches: 2. Germline CDR1 is GTSNPN and CDR2 is SVGIG (reference sequence). The CDR3 DNA follows: TGTGCCTGGAGCCGGACTAGCGGGTACGAGCAGTACTTC. Its translation is CAWSRTSGYEQYF. Full variable domain (remainder filled in from reference TRBV30 and TRBJ2-7): SQTIHQWPATLVQPVGSPLSLECTVEGTSNPNLYWYRQAAGRGLQLLFYSVGIGQISSEVPQNLSASRPQDRQFILSSKKLLLSDSGFYLCAWSRTSGYEQYFGPGTRLTVT.

V and J are TRBV2 and TRBJ1-5; the D gene is possibly TRBD1 (6 bases). V lost 6 bases and J 7 bases, leaving 13 bases between the germline ends. The CDR3 sequence is 13 residues long. The germline V gene encodes CDR1 SNHLY and CDR2 FYNNEI. The CDR3 loop reads CASRTQGFQPQHF. The CDR3 region has the DNA TGTGCCAGCAGAACACAGGGTTTCCAGCCCCAGCATTTT.

V is TRBV6-5 and J is TRBJ2-4; 7 bases agree with TRBD2. There are 15 residues in the CDR3. With V trimmed by 7 bases and J by 6 bases, 12 bases remained unmatched. CDR1 and CDR2 (germline): MNHEY, SVGAGI. The CDR3 sequence is CASIQREGPGNIQYF. The CDR3 nucleotides read TGTGCCAGCATCCAAAGGGAGGGGCCAGGAAACATTCAGTACTTC.

The CDR3 nucleotides read TGTGCCAGCAGTTGGGACATAGGGATTGAAGCTTTCTTT. Protein: CASSWDIGIEAFF. J is TRBJ1-1 and V is TRBV2, with D possibly matching TRBD1 (6 bases). Trimming stripped 5 bases from V and 7 bases from J, with 14 bases between. Looked up from germline, CDR1 is SNHLY and CDR2 is FYNNEI. The CDR3 loop spans 13 amino acids. Full variable domain (outside the CDR3, taken from reference TRBV2 and TRBJ1-1): EPEVTQTPSHQVTQMGQEVILRCVPISNHLYFYWYRQILGQKVEFLVSFYNNEISEKSEIFDDQFSVERPDGSNFTLKIRSTKLEDSAMYFCASSWDIGIEAFFGQGTRLTVV.

This clone is a singleton in its sample. The chain employs TRBV19 and TRBJ1-2; D might be TRBD1 (6 bases). The ends were cut back, 4 bases at V and 7 bases at J, with 19 bases in the middle. This CDR3 is 15 amino acids long. Looked up from germline, CDR1 is LNHDA and CDR2 is SQIVND (reference sequence). CDR3: CASSTGAGARPGYTF. The CDR3 nucleotides read TGTGCCAGTAGTACCGGAGCGGGGGCGCGACCTGGCTACACCTTC.